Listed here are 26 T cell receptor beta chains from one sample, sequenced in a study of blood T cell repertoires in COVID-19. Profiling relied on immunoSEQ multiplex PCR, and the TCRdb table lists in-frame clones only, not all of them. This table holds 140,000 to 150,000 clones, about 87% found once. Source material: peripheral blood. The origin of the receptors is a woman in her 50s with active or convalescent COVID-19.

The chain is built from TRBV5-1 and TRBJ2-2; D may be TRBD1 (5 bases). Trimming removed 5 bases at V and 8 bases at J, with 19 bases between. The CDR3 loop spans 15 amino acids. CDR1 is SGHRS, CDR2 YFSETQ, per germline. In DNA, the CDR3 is TGCGCCAGCAGTTCAGGGTTATGGTACCCGGGGGAGCTGTTTTTT. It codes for CASSSGLWYPGELFF.

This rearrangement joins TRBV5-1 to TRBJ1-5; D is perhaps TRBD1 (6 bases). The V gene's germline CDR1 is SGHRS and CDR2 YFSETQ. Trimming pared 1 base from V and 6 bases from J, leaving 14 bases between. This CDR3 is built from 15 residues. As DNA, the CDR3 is TGCGCCAGCAGCTTGTGGGGCGGGGGCCGTCAGCCCCAGCATTTT. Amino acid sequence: CASSLWGGGRQPQHF. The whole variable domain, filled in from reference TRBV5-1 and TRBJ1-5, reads KAGVTQTPRYLIKTRGQQVTLSCSPISGHRSVSWYQQTPGQGLQFLFEYFSETQRNKGNFPGRFSGRQFSNSRSEMNVSTLELGDSALYLCASSLWGGGRQPQHFGDGTRLSIL.

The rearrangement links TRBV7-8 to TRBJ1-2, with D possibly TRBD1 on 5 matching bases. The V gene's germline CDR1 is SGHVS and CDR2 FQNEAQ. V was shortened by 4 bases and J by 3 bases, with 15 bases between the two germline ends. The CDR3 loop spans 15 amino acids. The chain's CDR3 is CASSSGLQEYYGYTF. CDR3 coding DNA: TGTGCCAGCAGCTCCGGGCTACAGGAGTACTATGGCTACACCTTC.

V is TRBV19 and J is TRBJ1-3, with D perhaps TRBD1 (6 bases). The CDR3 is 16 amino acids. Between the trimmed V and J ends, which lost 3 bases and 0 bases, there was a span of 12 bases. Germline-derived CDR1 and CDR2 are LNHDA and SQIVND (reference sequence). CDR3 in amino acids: CASSIDRFHSGNTIYF. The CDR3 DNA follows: TGTGCCAGTAGTATCGACAGGTTTCACTCTGGAAACACCATATATTTT.

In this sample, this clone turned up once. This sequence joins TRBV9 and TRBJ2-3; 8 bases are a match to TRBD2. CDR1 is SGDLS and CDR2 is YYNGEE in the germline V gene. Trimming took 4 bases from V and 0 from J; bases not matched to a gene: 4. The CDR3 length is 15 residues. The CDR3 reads CASSSGTSSTDTQYF. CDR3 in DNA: TGTGCCAGCAGCTCAGGGACTAGTAGCACAGATACGCAGTATTTT. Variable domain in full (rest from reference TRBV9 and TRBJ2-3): DSGVTQTPKHLITATGQRVTLRCSPRSGDLSVYWYQQSLDQGLQFLIQYYNGEERAKGNILERFSAQQFPDLHSELNLSSLELGDSALYFCASSSGTSSTDTQYFGPGTRLTVL.

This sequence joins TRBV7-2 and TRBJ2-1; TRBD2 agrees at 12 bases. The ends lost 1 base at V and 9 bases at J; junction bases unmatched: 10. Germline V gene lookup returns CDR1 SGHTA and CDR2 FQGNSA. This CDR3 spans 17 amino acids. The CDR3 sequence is CASSLDTWTSGTSEQFF. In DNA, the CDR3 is TGTGCCAGCAGCTTAGATACTTGGACTAGCGGGACGTCTGAGCAGTTCTTC.

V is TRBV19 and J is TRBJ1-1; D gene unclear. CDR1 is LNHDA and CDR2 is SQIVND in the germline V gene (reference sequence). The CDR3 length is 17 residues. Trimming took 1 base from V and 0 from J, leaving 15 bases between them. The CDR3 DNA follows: TGTGCCAGTAGTATAGTTCCCTTAAATCGGGTGAACACTGAAGCTTTCTTT. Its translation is CASSIVPLNRVNTEAFF.

For the CDR3, the DNA is TGTGCCAGCAGTCGCGGGAGATTCTACAATGAGCAGTTCTTC. Protein sequence: CASSRGRFYNEQFF. This chain connects TRBV6-5 to TRBJ2-1; 7 bases are shared with TRBD2. This CDR3 is 14 amino acids long. CDR1 is MNHEY, CDR2 SVGAGI, per germline. V shed 5 bases and J 3 bases; nucleotides not matched to a gene: 4.

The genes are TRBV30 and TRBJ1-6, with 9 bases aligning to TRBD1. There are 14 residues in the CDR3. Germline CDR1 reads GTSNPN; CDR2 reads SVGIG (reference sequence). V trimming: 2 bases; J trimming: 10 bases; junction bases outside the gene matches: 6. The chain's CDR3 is CAWSLGQGLSPLHF. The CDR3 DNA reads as TGTGCCTGGAGTCTAGGACAGGGGCTCTCACCCCTCCACTTT. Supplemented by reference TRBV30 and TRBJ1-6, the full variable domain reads SQTIHQWPATLVQPVGSPLSLECTVEGTSNPNLYWYRQAAGRGLQLLFYSVGIGQISSEVPQNLSASRPQDRQFILSSKKLLLSDSGFYLCAWSLGQGLSPLHFGNGTRLTVT.

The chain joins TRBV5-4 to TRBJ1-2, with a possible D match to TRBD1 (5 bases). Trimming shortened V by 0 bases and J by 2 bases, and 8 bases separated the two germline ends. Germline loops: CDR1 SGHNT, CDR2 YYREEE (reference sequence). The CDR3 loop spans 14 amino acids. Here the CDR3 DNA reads TGTGCCAGCAGCTTGGTGGGGGGAAACTATGGCTACACCTTC. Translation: CASSLVGGNYGYTF.

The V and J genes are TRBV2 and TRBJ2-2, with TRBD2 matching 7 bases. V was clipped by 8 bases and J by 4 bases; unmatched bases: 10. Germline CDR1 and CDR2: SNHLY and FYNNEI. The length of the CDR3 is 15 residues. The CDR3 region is CASGLTSSTTGELFF. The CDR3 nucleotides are TGTGCCAGCGGTCTGACTAGCTCAACCACCGGGGAGCTGTTTTTT.

The CDR3 is CASSVTGLNSYNEQFF. The CDR3 DNA follows: TGTGCCAGTAGTGTCACGGGACTCAACTCCTACAATGAGCAGTTCTTC. The chain recombines TRBV19 with TRBJ2-1; possible D gene TRBD2, 6 bases. This CDR3 is 16 amino acids long. The germline V gene has CDR1 LNHDA and CDR2 SQIVND (reference sequence). V lost 5 bases, J lost 0 bases, and 14 bases lay in between.

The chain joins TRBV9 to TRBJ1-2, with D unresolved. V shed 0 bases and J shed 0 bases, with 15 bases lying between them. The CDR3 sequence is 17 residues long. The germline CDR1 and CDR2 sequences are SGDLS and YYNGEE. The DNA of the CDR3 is TGTGCCAGCAGCGTAGGAAGTCGCGAGAATACTAACTATGGCTACACCTTC. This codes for CASSVGSRENTNYGYTF. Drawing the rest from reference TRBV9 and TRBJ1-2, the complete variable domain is DSGVTQTPKHLITATGQRVTLRCSPRSGDLSVYWYQQSLDQGLQFLIQYYNGEERAKGNILERFSAQQFPDLHSELNLSSLELGDSALYFCASSVGSRENTNYGYTFGSGTRLTVV.

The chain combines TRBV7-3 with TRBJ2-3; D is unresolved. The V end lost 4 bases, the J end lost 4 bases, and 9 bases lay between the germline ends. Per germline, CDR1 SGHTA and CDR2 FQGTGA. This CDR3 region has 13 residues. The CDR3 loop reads CASSSMSPDTQYF. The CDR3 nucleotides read TGTGCCAGCAGCTCAATGAGCCCAGATACGCAGTATTTT.

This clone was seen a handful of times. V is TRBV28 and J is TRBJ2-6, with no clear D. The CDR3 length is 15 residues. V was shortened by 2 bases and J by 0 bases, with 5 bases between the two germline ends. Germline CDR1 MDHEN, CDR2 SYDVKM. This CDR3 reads CASSLQASGANVLTF. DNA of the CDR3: TGTGCCAGCAGTTTACAGGCCTCTGGGGCCAACGTCCTGACTTTC.

CDR3 loop: CASSPSPGNEQFF. The CDR3 nucleotides are TGTGCCAGCAGTCCCTCACCGGGGAATGAGCAGTTCTTC. This sequence joins TRBV12-3 or TRBV12-4 and TRBJ2-1; perhaps TRBD2 as D (5 bases). CDR3 length: 13 residues. Trimming shortened V by 5 bases and J by 7 bases, and 12 bases separated the two germline ends.

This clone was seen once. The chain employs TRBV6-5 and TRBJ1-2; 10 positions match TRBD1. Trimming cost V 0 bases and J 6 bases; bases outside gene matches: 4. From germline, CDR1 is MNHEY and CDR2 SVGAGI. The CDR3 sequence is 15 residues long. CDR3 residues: CASSYSPGQGNGYTF. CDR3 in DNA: TGTGCCAGCAGTTACTCACCGGGACAGGGGAATGGCTACACCTTC.

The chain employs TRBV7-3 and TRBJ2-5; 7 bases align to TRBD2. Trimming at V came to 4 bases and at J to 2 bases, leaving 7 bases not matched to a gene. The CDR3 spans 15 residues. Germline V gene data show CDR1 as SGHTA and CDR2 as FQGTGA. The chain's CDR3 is CASSSGGDKQETQYF. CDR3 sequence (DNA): TGTGCCAGCAGCTCGGGAGGAGATAAACAAGAGACCCAGTACTTC.

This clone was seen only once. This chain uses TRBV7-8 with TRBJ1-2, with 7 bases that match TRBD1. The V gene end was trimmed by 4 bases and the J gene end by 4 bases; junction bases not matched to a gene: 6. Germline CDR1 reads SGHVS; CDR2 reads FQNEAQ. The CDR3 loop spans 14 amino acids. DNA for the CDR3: TGTGCCAGCAGCTCTCGACAGGGCCGCTATGGCTACACCTTC. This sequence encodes CASSSRQGRYGYTF.

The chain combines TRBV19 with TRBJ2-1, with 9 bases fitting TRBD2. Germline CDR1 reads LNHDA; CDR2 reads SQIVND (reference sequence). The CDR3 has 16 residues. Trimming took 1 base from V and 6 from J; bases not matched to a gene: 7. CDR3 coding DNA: TGTGCCAGTAGTATAGGGGCGGGAGGGCCCGCCAATGAGCAGTTCTTC. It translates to CASSIGAGGPANEQFF.

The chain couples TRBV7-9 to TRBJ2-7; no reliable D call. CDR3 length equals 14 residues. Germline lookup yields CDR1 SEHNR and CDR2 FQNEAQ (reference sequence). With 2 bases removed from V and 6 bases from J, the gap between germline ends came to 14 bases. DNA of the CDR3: TGTGCCAGCAGCTTAAGCCTCTCTGGTGGCGAGCAGTACTTC. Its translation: CASSLSLSGGEQYF.

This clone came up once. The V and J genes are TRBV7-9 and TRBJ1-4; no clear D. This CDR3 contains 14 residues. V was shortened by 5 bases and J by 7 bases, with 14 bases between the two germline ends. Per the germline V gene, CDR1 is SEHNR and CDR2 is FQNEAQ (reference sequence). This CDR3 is CASSLDLKSEKLFF. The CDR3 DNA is TGTGCCAGCAGCCTAGACCTTAAGAGTGAAAAACTGTTTTTT.

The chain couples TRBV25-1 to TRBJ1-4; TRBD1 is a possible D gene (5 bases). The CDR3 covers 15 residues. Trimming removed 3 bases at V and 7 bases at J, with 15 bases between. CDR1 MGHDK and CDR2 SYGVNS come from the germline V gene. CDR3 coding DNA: TGTGCCAGCAGTGAGGGCGGGACGATGGGTGAAAAACTGTTTTTT. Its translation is CASSEGGTMGEKLFF.

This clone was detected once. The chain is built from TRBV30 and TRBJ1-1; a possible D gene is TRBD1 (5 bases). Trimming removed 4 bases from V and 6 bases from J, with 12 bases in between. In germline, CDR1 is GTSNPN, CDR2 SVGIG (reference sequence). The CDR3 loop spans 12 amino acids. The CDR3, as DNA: TGTGCCTGGACAGGGATGTTCTCTGAAGCTTTCTTT. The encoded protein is CAWTGMFSEAFF.

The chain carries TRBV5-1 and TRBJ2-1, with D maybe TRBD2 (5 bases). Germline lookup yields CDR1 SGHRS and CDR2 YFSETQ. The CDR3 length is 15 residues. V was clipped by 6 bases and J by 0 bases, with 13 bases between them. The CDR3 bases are TGCGCCAGCAAGAGGGCAGGCAGCTCCTACAATGAGCAGTTCTTC. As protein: CASKRAGSSYNEQFF.

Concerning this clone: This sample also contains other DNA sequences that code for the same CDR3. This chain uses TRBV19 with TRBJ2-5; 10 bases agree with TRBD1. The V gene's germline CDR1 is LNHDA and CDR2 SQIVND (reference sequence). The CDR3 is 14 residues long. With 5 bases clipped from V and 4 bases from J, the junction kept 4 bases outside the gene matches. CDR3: CASSRTGGGETQYF. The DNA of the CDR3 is TGTGCCAGTAGTCGGACAGGGGGAGGAGAGACCCAGTACTTC.